This entry lists 13 T cell receptor beta chains sequenced from one sample in a study of blood T cell repertoires in COVID-19. Method: immunoSEQ multiplex PCR; TCRdb's copy keeps in-frame clones and lacks some. The table shows approximately 85,000 clones, with just over 85% occurring only once. Sequenced input: peripheral blood. These receptors all stem from a man aged 50 to 60 with active or convalescent COVID-19.

The chain recombines TRBV18 with TRBJ2-7; tentatively, D is TRBD2 (5 bases). Trimming took 3 bases from V and 0 from J, leaving 12 bases between them. This CDR3 contains 15 residues. The germline V gene has CDR1 KGHSH and CDR2 LQKENI. The CDR3: CASSPGAESSYEQYF. The CDR3 DNA follows: TGTGCCAGCTCACCGGGAGCGGAGAGCTCCTACGAGCAGTACTTC.

This sequence joins TRBV19 and TRBJ1-2; 10 nucleotides line up with TRBD1. The germline gives CDR1 LNHDA, CDR2 SQIVND (reference sequence). V dropped 5 bases and J dropped 5; count of bases not matched to a gene: 8. The length of the CDR3 is 15 residues. This CDR3 reads CASSPRTGGPYGYTF. Written as DNA, the CDR3 is TGTGCCAGTAGTCCCCGGACAGGGGGTCCATATGGCTACACCTTC.

This chain uses TRBV5-4 with TRBJ2-2; 11 positions match TRBD2. Germline values: CDR1 SGHNT, CDR2 YYREEE (reference sequence). This CDR3 has 16 residues. V lost 4 bases, J lost 7 bases, and 9 bases stayed unmatched. The CDR3 reads CASSLDSGRAFGELFF. The CDR3 coding sequence is TGTGCCAGCAGCCTGGATAGCGGGAGGGCCTTCGGGGAGCTGTTTTTT.

The chain combines TRBV5-1 with TRBJ2-2; a possible D gene is TRBD2 (6 bases). CDR1 and CDR2 from the germline V gene are SGHRS and YFSETQ. Trimming pared 1 base from V and 3 bases from J, leaving 10 bases between. The CDR3 sequence is 15 residues long. The DNA of the CDR3 is TGCGCCAGCAGCTTGACTAGCCTCGACACCGGGGAGCTGTTTTTT. This translates into CASSLTSLDTGELFF.

The chain employs TRBV3-1 (or the pseudogene TRBV3-2) and TRBJ1-2; 8 bases map to TRBD1. With V trimmed by 9 bases and J by 0 bases, 6 bases remained unmatched. This CDR3 has 14 residues. Germline V gene lookup returns CDR1 LGHDT and CDR2 YNNKEL (reference sequence). The CDR3 reads CASGQGLANYGYTF. CDR3 sequence (DNA): TGTGCCAGTGGACAGGGCCTAGCTAACTATGGCTACACCTTC.

The chain has TRBV7-8 and TRBJ2-7; a weak D match, TRBD2 (6 bases). CDR1 is SGHVS, CDR2 FQNEAQ, per germline. The V end lost 5 bases, the J end lost 2 bases, and 13 bases lay between the germline ends. The CDR3 spans 14 residues. The CDR3 loop is CASSIGGATYEQYF. CDR3 in DNA: TGTGCCAGCAGCATCGGGGGTGCCACCTACGAGCAGTACTTC.

The table lists this clone with a few counts. CDR3 nucleotide sequence: TGTGCCTGGACCCCGGACAGGATCAACACTGAAGCTTTCTTT. This translates into CAWTPDRINTEAFF. This rearrangement joins TRBV30 to TRBJ1-1; 7 bases are a match to TRBD1. Unmatched junction bases numbered 7, after V lost 4 bases and J lost 2 bases. The germline CDR1 and CDR2 sequences are GTSNPN and SVGIG (reference sequence). The CDR3 sequence is 14 residues long. The entire variable domain, with the rest obtained from reference TRBV30 and TRBJ1-1, is as follows: SQTIHQWPATLVQPVGSPLSLECTVEGTSNPNLYWYRQAAGRGLQLLFYSVGIGQISSEVPQNLSASRPQDRQFILSSKKLLLSDSGFYLCAWTPDRINTEAFFGQGTRLTVV.

The chain carries TRBV10-3 and TRBJ2-3; D is possibly TRBD1 (5 bases). Trimming took 0 bases from V and 8 from J, leaving 15 bases between them. This CDR3 has 15 amino acids. CDR1 is ENHRY and CDR2 is SYGVKD in the germline V gene. In DNA, the CDR3 is TGTGCCATCAGTGAGTCAGGGGTCGATCGGGTTACGCAGTATTTT. Translating gives CAISESGVDRVTQYF.

The rearrangement links TRBV5-1 to TRBJ1-1, with unresolved D. V was pared by 4 bases and J by 2 bases, with 15 bases between. The germline V gene has CDR1 SGHRS and CDR2 YFSETQ. This CDR3 contains 15 residues. CDR3 region: CASSPTGLGNTEAFF. CDR3 nucleotide sequence: TGCGCCAGCAGCCCTACCGGACTAGGAAACACTGAAGCTTTCTTT.

The chain joins TRBV7-6 to TRBJ2-1; TRBD2 matches 11 bases. In germline, CDR1 is SGHVS, CDR2 FNYEAQ. V lost 5 bases to trimming and J lost 0 bases; unmatched junction nucleotides: 12. The CDR3 spans 19 residues. CDR3 loop: CASSPSGLAGLSSYNEQFF. In nucleotides, the CDR3 is TGTGCCAGCAGCCCATCCGGACTAGCGGGCCTGAGCTCCTACAATGAGCAGTTCTTC.

The chain carries TRBV11-2 and TRBJ2-1; D possibly corresponds to TRBD2 (7 bases). V was shortened by 4 bases and J by 5 bases, with 18 bases between the two germline ends. The CDR3 totals 16 residues. The germline V gene encodes CDR1 SGHAT and CDR2 FQNNGV. The DNA of the CDR3 is TGTGCCAGCAGCTATTTACGGGGGGCAAAACACAATGAGCAGTTCTTC. It translates to CASSYLRGAKHNEQFF.

The CDR3 nucleotides are TGTGCCAGCAGCCCCCCGGGACAGCTAAGCACAGATACGCAGTATTTT. Translating gives CASSPPGQLSTDTQYF. V is TRBV5-4 and J is TRBJ2-3; 7 bases are shared with TRBD1. Trimming at V came to 4 bases and at J to 0 bases, leaving 8 bases not matched to a gene. The length of the CDR3 is 16 residues. CDR1 and CDR2 from the germline V gene are SGHNT and YYREEE (reference sequence).

V usage is TRBV28 and J usage is TRBJ2-1, with D perhaps TRBD1 (6 bases). CDR1 MDHEN and CDR2 SYDVKM come from the germline V gene. V lost 3 bases and J lost 5, with 20 bases in between. The CDR3 runs to 17 residues. The CDR3 DNA reads TGTGCCAGCAGTTTGCCAGGATCCAGAGGGGGTCACAATGAGCAGTTCTTC. This gives the protein CASSLPGSRGGHNEQFF.